The following is a T cell receptor (beta chain) sequence with its context. What it recognizes is unknown. After removal of 5 bases from V and 4 bases from J, the junction contained 6 bases not matched to a gene. Germline assignment: CDR1 LGHNA and CDR2 YNFKEQ. CDR3 length equals 14 residues. Each CDR3 protein is one row after TCRdb ran MiXCR on the 5' RACE reads. Of hundreds of thousands of distinct CDR3 sequences listed, 4.1% were seen once; the top ten hold about 22%. The entry originates in a study of T cells after yellow fever vaccination. Study at large: Any fraction with a low cell number was prepared using SMART-Seq v4 Ultra Low Input. Notes on the study in general: Post-booster samples contained most primary-vaccination clones (approximately 95% CD4, 88% CD8).

V usage is TRBV4-2 and J usage is TRBJ2-7; 9 nucleotides line up with TRBD1. The clonotype comes from a man in his late teens or twenties who received the YFV17D yellow fever vaccine. The specimen comprised PBMCs, sampled 5 days after the yellow fever booster vaccination. DNA for the CDR3: TGTGCCAGCAGCTACCGGGACAGGGATTACGAGCAGTACTTC. Translated: CASSYRDRDYEQYF.